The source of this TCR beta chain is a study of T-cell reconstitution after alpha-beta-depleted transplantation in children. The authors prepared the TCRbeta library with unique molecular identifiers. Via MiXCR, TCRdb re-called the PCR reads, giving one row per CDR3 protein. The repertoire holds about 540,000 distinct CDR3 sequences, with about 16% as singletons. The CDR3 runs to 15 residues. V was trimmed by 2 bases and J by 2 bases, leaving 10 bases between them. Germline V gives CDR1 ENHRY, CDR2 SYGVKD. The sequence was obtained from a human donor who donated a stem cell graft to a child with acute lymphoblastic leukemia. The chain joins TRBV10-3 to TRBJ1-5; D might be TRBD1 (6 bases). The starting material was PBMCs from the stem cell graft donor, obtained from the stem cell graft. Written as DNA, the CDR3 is TGTGCCATCAGTGAGGGGGGCAGGGGCAATCAGCCCCAGCATTTT. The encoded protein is CAISEGGRGNQPQHF.